The rows below give T cell receptor beta chains drawn from one sample of a study of blood T cells in healthy people across ages. TCRdb recomputed calls from the 5' RACE reads with MiXCR, one row per CDR3 protein. This sample carries roughly 1.5 million distinct CDR3 sequences, less than 45% of them seen once, and the ten largest clones take about 4%. Sequencing input: blood. Receptors were obtained from a woman younger than 30 in good health. The CDR3 runs from the conserved cysteine through the conserved F or W. A D gene is named only where the DNA matches it firmly. Expanded clones are given a class, and other clones once, few, many or no size at all.

clone_size: -
j_call: TRBJ2-7
v_call: TRBV28
d_call: TRBD1
cdr3_aa: CASTTQGDIYEQYF
cdr3_nt: TGTGCCAGCACCACCCAGGGGGATATATACGAGCAGTACTTC

clone_size: -
j_call: TRBJ1-2
v_call: TRBV30
d_call: TRBD1
cdr3_aa: CAYDRGLSNYGYTF
cdr3_nt: TGTGCATACGACAGGGGCCTTTCGAACTATGGCTACACCTTC

clone_size: -
j_call: TRBJ2-1
v_call: TRBV28
d_call: -
cdr3_aa: CASQGSSYNEQFF
cdr3_nt: TGTGCCAGCCAAGGGAGCTCCTACAATGAGCAGTTCTTC

clone_size: -
j_call: TRBJ2-7
v_call: TRBV10-3
d_call: -
cdr3_aa: CAISESTTKTYEQYF
cdr3_nt: TGTGCCATCAGTGAGTCGACAACCAAAACCTACGAGCAGTACTTC

clone_size: -
j_call: TRBJ2-7
v_call: TRBV28
d_call: -
cdr3_aa: CASSSPSGLPPYEQYF
cdr3_nt: TGTGCCAGCAGCTCCCCTTCAGGGCTCCCTCCCTACGAGCAGTACTTC

clone_size: few
j_call: TRBJ2-3
v_call: TRBV6-2/TRBV6-3
d_call: -
cdr3_aa: CASRKRFGDTQYF
cdr3_nt: TGTGCCAGCAGGAAGAGGTTCGGAGATACGCAGTATTTT

clone_size: few
j_call: TRBJ2-1
v_call: TRBV4-3
d_call: -
cdr3_aa: CASSQGLDREQFF
cdr3_nt: TGCGCCAGCAGCCAAGGTCTGGATAGAGAGCAGTTCTTC

clone_size: -
j_call: TRBJ1-1
v_call: TRBV4-3
d_call: -
cdr3_aa: CASSQEIGGAILDLDEAFF
cdr3_nt: TGCGCCAGCAGCCAAGAAATAGGAGGAGCAATACTGGATCTTGATGAAGCTTTCTTT

clone_size: few
j_call: TRBJ1-2
v_call: TRBV20-1
d_call: -
cdr3_aa: CSAVDSPWEYTF
cdr3_nt: TGCAGTGCGGTAGACAGCCCTTGGGAGTACACCTTC

clone_size: once
j_call: TRBJ2-7
v_call: TRBV13
d_call: TRBD2
cdr3_aa: CASSPGLVAYEQYF
cdr3_nt: TGTGCCAGCAGCCCCGGACTAGTGGCCTACGAGCAGTACTTC

clone_size: -
j_call: TRBJ2-3
v_call: TRBV12-3/TRBV12-4
d_call: -
cdr3_aa: CASLNEGDTQYF
cdr3_nt: TGTGCCAGCCTTAACGAGGGGGATACGCAGTATTTT

clone_size: few
j_call: TRBJ2-1
v_call: TRBV27
d_call: -
cdr3_aa: CASSLQGWSDEQFF
cdr3_nt: TGTGCCAGCAGCTTACAGGGTTGGTCCGATGAGCAGTTCTTC

clone_size: few
j_call: TRBJ2-5
v_call: TRBV12-3/TRBV12-4
d_call: -
cdr3_aa: CASSPGIFQETQYF
cdr3_nt: TGTGCCAGCAGTCCAGGGATTTTCCAAGAGACCCAGTACTTC

clone_size: few
j_call: TRBJ1-1
v_call: TRBV20-1
d_call: -
cdr3_aa: CSARDLGRGNTEAFF
cdr3_nt: TGCAGTGCTAGAGATTTGGGCAGGGGGAACACTGAAGCTTTCTTT

clone_size: -
j_call: TRBJ2-7
v_call: TRBV20-1
d_call: TRBD2
cdr3_aa: CSAMTSGRYNEQYF
cdr3_nt: TGCAGTGCTATGACTAGCGGGCGATACAATGAGCAGTACTTC

clone_size: -
j_call: TRBJ2-7
v_call: TRBV5-1
d_call: -
cdr3_aa: CASSSRGEIYEQYF
cdr3_nt: TGCGCCAGCAGTTCCAGAGGGGAAATCTACGAGCAGTACTTC

clone_size: few
j_call: TRBJ2-3
v_call: TRBV2
d_call: -
cdr3_aa: CASGGVGTDTQYF
cdr3_nt: TGTGCCAGCGGTGGGGTCGGAACAGATACGCAGTATTTT

clone_size: few
j_call: TRBJ1-2
v_call: TRBV28
d_call: -
cdr3_aa: CGARNGRGTGYGYTF
cdr3_nt: TGTGGAGCCCGAAATGGTCGTGGTACCGGCTATGGCTACACCTTC

clone_size: few
j_call: TRBJ2-1
v_call: TRBV4-1
d_call: TRBD1
cdr3_aa: CASSQVTGQSPLEQFF
cdr3_nt: TGCGCCAGCAGCCAAGTCACGGGACAGTCCCCCTTGGAACAGTTCTTC

clone_size: -
j_call: TRBJ2-6
v_call: TRBV9
d_call: TRBD2
cdr3_aa: CASSVGLAEYSGANVLTF
cdr3_nt: TGTGCCAGCAGCGTTGGACTAGCGGAATACTCTGGGGCCAACGTCCTGACTTTC

clone_size: -
j_call: TRBJ2-3
v_call: TRBV20-1
d_call: -
cdr3_aa: CSARESWGYTDTQYF
cdr3_nt: TGCAGTGCTAGAGAAAGTTGGGGGTACACAGATACGCAGTATTTT

clone_size: -
j_call: TRBJ1-2
v_call: TRBV30
d_call: -
cdr3_aa: CAWTWAGTNYGYTF
cdr3_nt: TGTGCCTGGACATGGGCAGGGACCAACTATGGCTACACCTTC

clone_size: many
j_call: TRBJ2-7
v_call: TRBV7-9
d_call: -
cdr3_aa: CASSLSGNPYEQYF
cdr3_nt: TGTGCCAGCAGCTTAAGCGGTAATCCCTACGAGCAGTACTTC

clone_size: few
j_call: TRBJ2-1
v_call: TRBV25-1
d_call: -
cdr3_aa: CASQNLAGSYNEQFF
cdr3_nt: TGTGCCAGTCAAAACCTGGCAGGATCCTACAATGAGCAGTTCTTC

clone_size: few
j_call: TRBJ2-5
v_call: TRBV5-6
d_call: -
cdr3_aa: CASSLRQTLGWETQYF
cdr3_nt: TGTGCCAGCAGCTTACGGCAGACCCTAGGATGGGAGACCCAGTACTTC

clone_size: -
j_call: TRBJ2-7
v_call: TRBV13
d_call: -
cdr3_aa: CASSFSPSYEQYF
cdr3_nt: TGTGCCAGCAGCTTCAGCCCCTCCTACGAGCAGTACTTC

clone_size: -
j_call: TRBJ2-7
v_call: TRBV9
d_call: -
cdr3_aa: CASSADGVLHEQYF
cdr3_nt: TGTGCCAGCAGCGCCGACGGGGTGCTCCACGAGCAGTACTTC

clone_size: few
j_call: TRBJ2-7
v_call: TRBV20-1
d_call: -
cdr3_aa: CSARMGTGYYEQYF
cdr3_nt: TGCAGTGCTAGAATGGGGACCGGTTACTACGAGCAGTACTTC

clone_size: -
j_call: TRBJ2-2
v_call: TRBV21-1
d_call: -
cdr3_aa: CASSSASGRKGELFF
cdr3_nt: TGTGCCAGCAGCTCCGCTAGCGGGCGAAAGGGGGAGCTGTTTTTT

clone_size: few
j_call: TRBJ2-3
v_call: TRBV20-1
d_call: TRBD2
cdr3_aa: CSARTPDGRATDTQYF
cdr3_nt: TGCAGTGCTAGAACCCCAGACGGGAGGGCCACAGATACGCAGTATTTT

clone_size: few
j_call: TRBJ1-1
v_call: TRBV7-3
d_call: -
cdr3_aa: CASSSVIRVGNTEAFF
cdr3_nt: TGTGCCAGCAGCTCTGTCATTAGGGTGGGTAACACTGAAGCTTTCTTT

clone_size: -
j_call: TRBJ2-5
v_call: TRBV7-8
d_call: -
cdr3_aa: CASSLAAGEKTQYF
cdr3_nt: TGTGCCAGCAGCTTAGCTGCAGGGGAGAAGACCCAGTACTTC

clone_size: -
j_call: TRBJ2-7
v_call: TRBV28
d_call: TRBD1
cdr3_aa: CASQPGQGSYEQYF
cdr3_nt: TGTGCCAGCCAACCCGGACAGGGCTCCTACGAGCAGTACTTC

clone_size: few
j_call: TRBJ2-7
v_call: TRBV13
d_call: -
cdr3_aa: CASSLVQYEQYF
cdr3_nt: TGTGCCAGCAGCTTAGTACAATACGAGCAGTACTTC

clone_size: -
j_call: TRBJ1-6
v_call: TRBV10-3
d_call: -
cdr3_aa: CAISDGERNSPLHF
cdr3_nt: TGTGCCATCAGTGACGGGGAGAGAAATTCACCCCTCCACTTT

clone_size: few
j_call: TRBJ1-2
v_call: TRBV10-3
d_call: TRBD1
cdr3_aa: CAISESSGGAEGYTF
cdr3_nt: TGTGCCATCAGTGAGTCTTCAGGGGGCGCGGAGGGCTACACCTTC

clone_size: -
j_call: TRBJ2-1
v_call: TRBV2
d_call: -
cdr3_aa: CASSDGTALYEQFF
cdr3_nt: TGTGCCAGCAGTGACGGGACCGCGCTGTATGAGCAGTTCTTC

clone_size: -
j_call: TRBJ2-7
v_call: TRBV10-1
d_call: -
cdr3_aa: CAKSAQGGIVSYGQYF
cdr3_nt: TGCGCCAAATCTGCCCAGGGGGGAATAGTCTCGTATGGGCAGTACTTC

clone_size: few
j_call: TRBJ2-1
v_call: TRBV20-1
d_call: TRBD2
cdr3_aa: CSARSGGAWNEQFF
cdr3_nt: TGCAGTGCTAGGAGCGGGGGGGCCTGGAATGAGCAGTTCTTC

clone_size: -
j_call: TRBJ2-5
v_call: TRBV12-3/TRBV12-4
d_call: -
cdr3_aa: CASSPHKGLLETQYF
cdr3_nt: TGTGCCAGCAGTCCCCATAAGGGGCTACTGGAGACCCAGTACTTC

clone_size: -
j_call: TRBJ2-4
v_call: TRBV12-3/TRBV12-4
d_call: TRBD2
cdr3_aa: CASSSLAEGRQYF
cdr3_nt: TGTGCCAGCAGCTCACTAGCGGAGGGGAGGCAGTACTTC